The 17 T cell receptor beta chains in this list originate from one sample, sequenced in a study of cytomegalovirus exposure and HLA in healthy donors. Researchers ran the PCR with 60 Vbeta and 13 Jbeta primers. Sequencing used immunoSEQ multiplex PCR; TCRdb keeps in-frame clones, though not all of them. The sample yields under 300,000 clones, 65% to 85% seen once. Source material: PBMCs. The source is a female donor in good health and CMV-seronegative.

This rearrangement joins TRBV6-5 to TRBJ2-5; possibly TRBD2 for D (5 bases). The J call is uncertain, as TRBJ2-7 better fits the DNA end. There are 13 residues in the CDR3. Germline assignment: CDR1 MNHEY and CDR2 SVGAGI. CDR3 DNA sequence: TGTGCCAGCAGTCCCCTAGGGAGTTACGAGCAGTACTTC. The encoded protein is CASSPLGSYEQYF.

This chain links TRBV5-1 with TRBJ1-1; 12 bases align to TRBD1. The CDR3 runs 18 residues. Germline V lookup: CDR1 SGHRS, CDR2 YFSETQ. The V gene end was trimmed by 5 bases and the J gene end by 7 bases; junction bases not matched to a gene: 18. CDR3 nucleotide sequence: TGCGCCAGCAGTCTTTCTCACTTGGGACAGGGGGCGAGGAGTGAAGCTTTCTTT. As protein: CASSLSHLGQGARSEAFF.

This CDR3 is CASSSAGKRYSPLHF. In DNA form, the CDR3 reads TGTGCCAGCAGTTCCGCGGGCAAGAGGTATTCACCCCTCCACTTT. This chain uses TRBV6-5 with TRBJ1-6; D is unresolved. Germline V gives CDR1 MNHEY, CDR2 SVGAGI. The CDR3 covers 15 residues. V gave up 4 bases and J gave up 8 bases, with 15 bases separating them.

This chain links TRBV11-3 with TRBJ2-7; a possible D gene is TRBD1 (5 bases). Germline V lookup: CDR1 SGHNT, CDR2 YENEEA. Trimming removed 1 base from V and 3 bases from J, with 13 bases in between. CDR3 length: 15 residues. This CDR3 reads CASSLAQGNFYEQYF. The CDR3 DNA sequence: TGTGCCAGCAGCTTAGCCCAGGGCAACTTCTACGAGCAGTACTTC.

V is TRBV7-2 and J is TRBJ1-5; 10 nucleotides line up with TRBD1. The germline V gene encodes CDR1 SGHTA and CDR2 FQGNSA. Germline trimming cut 5 bases from V and 2 bases from J; bases unmatched to any gene: 6. The CDR3 is made up of 16 amino acids. The CDR3 sequence: CASSRQGALGNQPQHF. The CDR3 coding sequence is TGTGCCAGCAGCCGACAGGGGGCGTTGGGCAATCAGCCCCAGCATTTT.

The chain joins TRBV19 to TRBJ1-1; D not certain. Trimming cost V 4 bases and J 6 bases, with 12 bases left between them. The germline V gene encodes CDR1 LNHDA and CDR2 SQIVND (reference sequence). The length of the CDR3 is 13 residues. CDR3 nucleotide sequence: TGTGCCAGTAGTACCCGCGGAATGTCTGAAGCTTTCTTT. This sequence encodes CASSTRGMSEAFF.

The sample holds one count of this clone. The junction and the germline gene differ at one end; a read error may be behind it. This CDR3 is CSSSPQTGAYGYTF. CDR3 nucleotide sequence: TGTTCCAGCAGTCCACAAACAGGGGCCTATGGCTACACCTTC. The rearrangement joins TRBV7-9 to TRBJ1-2; TRBD1 agrees at 7 bases. In germline, CDR1 is SEHNR, CDR2 FQNEAQ (reference sequence). The CDR3 loop spans 14 amino acids.

V and J are TRBV5-6 and TRBJ2-7; TRBD2 agrees at 12 bases. With V trimmed by 4 bases and J by 0 bases, 8 bases remained unmatched. Germline CDR1 reads SGHDT; CDR2 reads YYEEEE. The CDR3 spans 17 residues. The DNA of the CDR3 is TGTGCCAGCAGCCCAGGACTAGCGGGACTAAGCTCCTACGAGCAGTACTTC. Amino acids: CASSPGLAGLSSYEQYF.

This chain links TRBV5-1 with TRBJ1-1, with no clear D. The CDR3 extends over 14 amino acids. Trimming removed 4 bases at V and 2 bases at J, with 12 bases between. CDR1 is SGHRS and CDR2 is YFSETQ in the germline V gene. The CDR3, as DNA: TGCGCCAGCAGCGTCCCGGAGACCAACACTGAAGCTTTCTTT. Its translation is CASSVPETNTEAFF. Filled out from reference TRBV5-1 and TRBJ1-1, the complete variable domain reads KAGVTQTPRYLIKTRGQQVTLSCSPISGHRSVSWYQQTPGQGLQFLFEYFSETQRNKGNFPGRFSGRQFSNSRSEMNVSTLELGDSALYLCASSVPETNTEAFFGQGTRLTVV.

The V gene is TRBV7-3, the J gene TRBJ1-2; a possible D gene is TRBD1 (6 bases). From germline, CDR1 is SGHTA and CDR2 FQGTGA. The CDR3 spans 15 residues. Trimming shortened V by 5 bases and J by 3 bases, and 16 bases separated the two germline ends. The CDR3 loop is CASSMTGGQDYGYTF. DNA of the CDR3: TGTGCCAGCAGCATGACGGGGGGCCAGGACTATGGCTACACCTTC.

DNA for the CDR3: TGTGCCACCAGCGGGGGGGGCCTTATCTACGAGCAGTACTTC. This gives the protein CATSGGGLIYEQYF. The chain combines TRBV15 with TRBJ2-7, with a tentative D call TRBD2 (7 bases). V was clipped by 5 bases and J by 3 bases, with 14 bases between them. The CDR3 loop spans 14 amino acids. The V gene's germline CDR1 is LNHNV and CDR2 YYDKDF (reference sequence).

The gene calls are TRBV27 and TRBJ2-3; 12 positions match TRBD2. The V gene end was trimmed by 4 bases and the J gene end by 5 bases; junction bases not matched to a gene: 10. This CDR3 has 17 amino acids. The germline V gene has CDR1 MNHEY and CDR2 SMNVEV (reference sequence). CDR3 in amino acids: CASSYLTSGRSRDTQYF. CDR3 nucleotide sequence: TGTGCCAGCAGTTACCTTACTAGCGGGAGGTCGAGAGATACGCAGTATTTT.

This clone showed up just once. The chain combines TRBV6-1 with TRBJ2-1; 10 bases agree with TRBD2. CDR1 and CDR2 (germline): MNHNS, SASEGT. V shed 2 bases, J shed 7 bases, and the junction held 2 bases outside the gene matches. CDR3 length: 14 residues. CDR3 nucleotides: TGTGCCAGCAGTGAACTAGCGGGAGATAATGAGCAGTTCTTC. This gives the protein CASSELAGDNEQFF.

This clone was counted only a few times. CDR3 nucleotide sequence: TGTGCCAGCAGTGGTGAGGGCACCATATATTTT. The encoded protein is CASSGEGTIYF. The chain has TRBV2 and TRBJ1-3; no clear D gene. Trimming took off 4 bases at V and 9 bases at J, with 7 bases between the two ends. Germline V gene sequence: CDR1 SNHLY, CDR2 FYNNEI. The CDR3 extends over 11 amino acids.

The gene calls are TRBV4-2 and TRBJ1-2, with unresolved D. Germline CDR1 is LGHNA and CDR2 is YNFKEQ. V was pared by 0 bases and J by 8 bases, with 13 bases between. This CDR3 is built from 14 residues. CDR3 DNA sequence: TGTGCCAGCAGCCAAGACTACCAGGCATCGGGCTACACCTTC. Translated, it gives CASSQDYQASGYTF.

This chain connects TRBV7-8 to TRBJ1-1; perhaps TRBD1 as D (6 bases). Trimming stripped 6 bases from V and 7 bases from J, with 18 bases between. The CDR3 is 14 amino acids. From germline, CDR1 is SGHVS and CDR2 FQNEAQ. The CDR3 DNA reads TGTGCCAGCAGGATACAGGGTTTTGCGGGTGAAGCTTTCTTT. Translating it yields CASRIQGFAGEAFF.

J is TRBJ1-2 and V is TRBV9, with 9 positions matching TRBD1. Germline V gene lookup returns CDR1 SGDLS and CDR2 YYNGEE. This CDR3 spans 14 amino acids. V shed 3 bases and J 8 bases; nucleotides not matched to a gene: 8. The CDR3 sequence is CASSEIQGAGGYTF. The CDR3 bases are TGTGCCAGCAGCGAGATACAGGGGGCAGGGGGCTACACCTTC.